The clone carrying this TCR beta chain has at least ten counts. The antigen remains unidentified. Each patient came to thyroid surgery without any prior treatment (of any kind). This specimen belongs to a study of metastatic and nonmetastatic thyroid tumors. Across the study: Repertoire comparison spanned blood and tumor or nodule tissue of malignant and benign thyroid patients. Study-level findings and limits: Reportedly, malignant thyroid tumors had significantly higher TCR beta diversity than benign nodules, in blood and tumor.

Authors' methods: Clinicopathological groups differed in CDR3, with these differences serving to build a distant-metastasis classifier for papillary thyroid cancer. TCRdb reanalyzed the PCR reads with MiXCR. The V and J calls here are based on TCRdb, not the publication. The table shows approximately 41,000 clones, with approximately 28% occurring only once. This CDR3 has 18 amino acids. Trimming cost V 3 bases and J 3 bases; bases outside gene matches: 13. Germline CDR1 SGHRS, CDR2 YFSETQ. This chain joins TRBV5-1 and TRBJ2-2; 8 bases are a match to TRBD1. Sequencing input: blood. This TCR derives from a male donor with papillary thyroid cancer or a benign thyroid nodule (not recorded which). Some clones in this sample may be carry-over from other donors' samples. The CDR3 DNA follows: TGCGCCAGCAGCTACCGGACAGGGTTGGTCGTTCACACCGGGGAGCTGTTTTTT. Translating it yields CASSYRTGLVVHTGELFF.